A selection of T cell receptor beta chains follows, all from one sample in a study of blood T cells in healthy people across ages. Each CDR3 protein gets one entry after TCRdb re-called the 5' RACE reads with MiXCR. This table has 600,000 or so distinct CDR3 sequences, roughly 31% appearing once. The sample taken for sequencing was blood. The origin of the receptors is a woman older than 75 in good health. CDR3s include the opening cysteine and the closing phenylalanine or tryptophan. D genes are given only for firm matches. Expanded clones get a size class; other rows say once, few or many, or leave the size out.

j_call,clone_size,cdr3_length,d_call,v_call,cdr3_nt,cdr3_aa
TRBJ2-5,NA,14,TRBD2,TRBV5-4,TGTGCCAGCAGCTCGGGCGGGGGGACAGAGACCCAGTACTTC,CASSSGGGTETQYF
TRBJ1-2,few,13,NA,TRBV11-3,TGTGCCAGCAGCCTACGGCCCGGCCATGGCTACACCTTC,CASSLRPGHGYTF
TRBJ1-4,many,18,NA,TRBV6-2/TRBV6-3,TGTGCCAGCAGTTACTCGTATTTGGAGCGTGCAACTAATGAAAAACTGTTTTTT,CASSYSYLERATNEKLFF
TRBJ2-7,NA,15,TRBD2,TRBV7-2,TGTGCCAGCAGTCCACACGGGGGGGCCTCCGACGAGCAGTACTTC,CASSPHGGASDEQYF
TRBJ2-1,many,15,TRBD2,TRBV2,TGTGCCAGCAGTGAAGACCGCGGGGGGGCTTATGAGCAGTTCTTC,CASSEDRGGAYEQFF
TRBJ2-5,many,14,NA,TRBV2,TGTGCCAGCAATGAGGGGGGCACCCAAGAGACCCAGTACTTC,CASNEGGTQETQYF
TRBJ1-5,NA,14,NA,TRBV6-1,TGTGCCAGCAGTGTAGAGGGGCCCAATCAGCCCCAGCATTTT,CASSVEGPNQPQHF
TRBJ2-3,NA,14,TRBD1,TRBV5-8,TGTGCCAGCAGCCGGGACAGGGGATCAGATGCGCAGTATTTT,CASSRDRGSDAQYF
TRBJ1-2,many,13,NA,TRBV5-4,TGTGCCAGCAGCTTGGCCGCAGGGCTCGGCTACACCTTC,CASSLAAGLGYTF
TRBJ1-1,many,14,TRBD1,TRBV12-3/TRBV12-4,TGTGCCAGCAGGTCCGGACAGGTGAACACTGAAGCTTTCTTT,CASRSGQVNTEAFF
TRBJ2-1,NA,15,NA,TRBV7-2,TGTGCCAGCAGCTTGTCGTCCAGCGACTACAATGAGCAGTTCTTC,CASSLSSSDYNEQFF
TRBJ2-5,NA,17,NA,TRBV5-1,TGCGTCAGCAGCTTGGCCGGGTCCCCGGGGTACCAAGAGACCCAGTACTTC,CVSSLAGSPGYQETQYF
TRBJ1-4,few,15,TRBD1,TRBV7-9,TGTGCCAGCAGCTCCCAGGGGGCCATTAATGAAAAACGGTTTTTT,CASSSQGAINEKRFF
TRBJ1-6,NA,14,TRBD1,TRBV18,TGTGCCAGCTCACCGGACAGGAGTAATTCACCCCTCCACTTT,CASSPDRSNSPLHF
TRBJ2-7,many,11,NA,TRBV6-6,TGTGCCAGCAGTTACCAATTGGAGCAGTACTTC,CASSYQLEQYF
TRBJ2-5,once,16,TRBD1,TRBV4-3,TGCGCCAGCAGCCAATCAGTCGGGACAGGTCTCAATGAGCAGTACTTC,CASSQSVGTGLNEQYF
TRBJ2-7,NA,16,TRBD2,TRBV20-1,TGCAGTGCTTTGGGAACTAGCGGGAGAGAGGGCTACGAGCAGTACTTC,CSALGTSGREGYEQYF
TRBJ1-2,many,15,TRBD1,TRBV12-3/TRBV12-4,TGTGCCAGCAGTGGGACAGGGGCGGTCAGCTATGGCTACACCTTC,CASSGTGAVSYGYTF
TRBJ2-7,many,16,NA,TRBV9,TGTGCCAGCAGCGCCTTCGCGGATGGGATTGCCTCCGAGCAGTACTTC,CASSAFADGIASEQYF
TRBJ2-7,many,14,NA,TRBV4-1,TGCGCCAGCAGCCAAGCCTACTTCGGGGGCGAGCAGTACTTC,CASSQAYFGGEQYF
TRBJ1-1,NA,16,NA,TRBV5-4,TGTGCCAGCAGCGGGGCAGGACCCACTATGAACACTGAAGCTTTCTTT,CASSGAGPTMNTEAFF
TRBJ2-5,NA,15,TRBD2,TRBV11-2,TGTGCCAGCAGCACATGGGGGGGACCGAGGGAGACCCAGTACTTC,CASSTWGGPRETQYF
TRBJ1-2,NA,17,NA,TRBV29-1,TGCAGCGTTGAAGATTTAATCCGGGACGGCGGAGGGTATGGCTACACCTTC,CSVEDLIRDGGGYGYTF
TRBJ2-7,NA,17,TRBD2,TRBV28,TGTGCCAGCAGTTCCTTTAGCGGGGGGGCTTCTAGTTACGAGCAGTACTTC,CASSSFSGGASSYEQYF
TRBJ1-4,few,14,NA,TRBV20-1,TGCAGTGCTAGAGAGAGGGCAACTAATGAAAAACTGTTTTTT,CSARERATNEKLFF
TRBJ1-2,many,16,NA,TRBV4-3,TGCGCCAGCAGCCAAGATCCGGGGCGCGGGGCTTTTGGCTACACCTTC,CASSQDPGRGAFGYTF
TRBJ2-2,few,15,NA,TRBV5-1,TGCGCCAGCAGCTTGGGTCACCCTAACACCGGGGAGCTGTTTTTT,CASSLGHPNTGELFF
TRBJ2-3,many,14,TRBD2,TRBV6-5,TGTGCCAGCAGCCCTCGGACTAGCAAAGATACGCAGTATTTT,CASSPRTSKDTQYF
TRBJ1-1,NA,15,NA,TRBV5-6,TGTGCCAGCAGCCCAGCCCCCACCCTACAGGGATCGGCTTTCTTT,CASSPAPTLQGSAFF
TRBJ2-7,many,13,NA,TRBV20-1,TGCAGTGCATTGAGACAGGTCCCCTACGAGCAGTACTTC,CSALRQVPYEQYF
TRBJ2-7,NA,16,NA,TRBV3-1,TGTGCCAGCAGCCATGAGGACGGAGGGCCCAACTACGAGCAGTACTTC,CASSHEDGGPNYEQYF
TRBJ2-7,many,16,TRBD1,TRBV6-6,TGTGCCAGCAGCCGGACAGGGGATGGCTTTGCCTACGAGCAGTACTTC,CASSRTGDGFAYEQYF
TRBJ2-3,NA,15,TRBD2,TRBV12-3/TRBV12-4,TGTGCCAGCAGTTCTGGACTAGTGAGCACAGATGCGCAGTATTTT,CASSSGLVSTDAQYF